The TCR beta chain described here comes from a study of blood T cell repertoires in COVID-19 (TCRdb year 2020). Concerning the study at large: Collaborator samples came from the United States, Italy and Spain and covered acute and convalescent phases of COVID-19. The material from the prospective study consisted of cDNA or gDNA derived from T cells, B-cell-depleted T cells, or PBMCs. Where available, HLA class I and class II types were taken from metadata supplied by the sample provider and were not determined by assay-based typing. Deeply sampled blood TCRbeta repertoires from subjects exposed to, actively infected with, or recovered from COVID-19 were included in the dataset. The samples were drawn from two sources: the first 160 participants of the ongoing ImmuneRACE study, and fewer than 1,500 subjects contributed by 6 global collaborators. The repertoires were released in a freely available public database intended as a resource for research on the immune response to SARS-CoV-2. Nearly every sample came with metadata listing a de-identified subject ID, COVID-19 status, age in years and sex.

The germline V gene yields ENHRY for CDR1 and SYGVKD for CDR2. Relative to germline, V is missing 6 bases and J is missing 4 bases, with 2 bases of the junction outside any gene match. Including the terminal cysteine and phenylalanine, the CDR3 comprises 14 residues. The sequence is cut down to CDR3 DNA, 42 bases in frame from base 1. TCRbeta CDR3 regions were amplified from genomic DNA by means of the immunoSEQ Assay, a bias-controlled multiplex PCR. Concerning the study's data processing: Within the assay, amplification of reference gene primers was used to estimate how many nucleated cells each sample contained. Sequence reads were collapsed and filtered to measure the absolute abundance of every unique TCRbeta CDR3 rearrangement. For each sample, productive Simpson clonality was calculated as the square root of Simpson's diversity index over productive rearrangements. TCRdb obtained this table from immuneACCESS and retained in-frame rearrangements with V and J assigned. These tables miss some clones; where compared with another copy, unresolved V genes account for less than half of the shortfall, and the remainder is unexplained. That table furnishes V, J and clone size, whereas the DNA furnished D and trimming. The sample table records roughly 260,000 clones; more than 70% of these occur just once. The ten most abundant clones make up 11% of the sample.

As for this clone: Its antigen remains undetermined. One base away there is no much larger clone; base qualities are not given.

One collaborating source in Seattle enrolled patients during active infection and followed them longitudinally through the course of disease. Whole blood was collected in K2EDTA tubes by collaborating institutions according to the institutions' own protocols. Collaborator samples were shipped for TCRbeta analysis as frozen whole blood, isolated PBMCs, or DNA extracted from either sample type. The paper as a whole reports these results and caveats: Clinical and demographic metadata were provided uncurated, with the amount varying by source and participant.

The clonotype originates from a woman in her twenties or thirties with COVID-19, enrolled during active disease. The sequencing input was peripheral blood. This chain joins TRBV10-3 to TRBJ2-3; 12 of the junction bases match TRBD2. The CDR3 reads CAIRLAGGPDTQYF. Here is the DNA: TGTGCCATCAGACTAGCGGGAGGTCCAGATACGCAGTATTTT.